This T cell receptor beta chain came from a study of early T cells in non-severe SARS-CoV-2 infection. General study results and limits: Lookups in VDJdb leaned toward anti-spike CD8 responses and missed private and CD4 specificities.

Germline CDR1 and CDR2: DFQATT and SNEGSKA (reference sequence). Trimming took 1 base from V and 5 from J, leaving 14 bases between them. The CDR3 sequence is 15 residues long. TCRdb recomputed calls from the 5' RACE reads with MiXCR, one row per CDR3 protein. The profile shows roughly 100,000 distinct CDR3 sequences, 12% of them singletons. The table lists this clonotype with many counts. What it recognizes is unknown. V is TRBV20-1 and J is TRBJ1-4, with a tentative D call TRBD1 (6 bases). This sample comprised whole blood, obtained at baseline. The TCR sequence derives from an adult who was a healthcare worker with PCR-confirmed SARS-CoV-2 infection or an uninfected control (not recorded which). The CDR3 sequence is CSARGVGGSNEKLFF. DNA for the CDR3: TGCAGTGCTAGAGGGGTAGGGGGGTCGAATGAAAAACTGTTTTTT.